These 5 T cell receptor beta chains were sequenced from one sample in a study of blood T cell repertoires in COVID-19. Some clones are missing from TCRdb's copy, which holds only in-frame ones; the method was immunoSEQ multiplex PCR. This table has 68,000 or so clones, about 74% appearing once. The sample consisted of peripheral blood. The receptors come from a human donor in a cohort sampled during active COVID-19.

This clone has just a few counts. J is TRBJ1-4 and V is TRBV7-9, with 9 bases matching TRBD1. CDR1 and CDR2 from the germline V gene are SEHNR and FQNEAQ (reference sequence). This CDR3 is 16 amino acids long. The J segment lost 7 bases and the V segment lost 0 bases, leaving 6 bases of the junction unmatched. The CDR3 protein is CASSLAVGQGLEKLFF. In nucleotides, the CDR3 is TGTGCCAGCAGCTTAGCTGTGGGACAGGGTCTTGAAAAACTGTTTTTT.

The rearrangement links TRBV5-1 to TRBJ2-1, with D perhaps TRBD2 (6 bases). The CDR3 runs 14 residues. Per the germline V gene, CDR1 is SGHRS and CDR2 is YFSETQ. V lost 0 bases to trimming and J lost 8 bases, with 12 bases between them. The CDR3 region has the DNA TGCGCCAGCAGCTTGGGAGGGCCGGGGGATGAGCAGTTCTTC. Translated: CASSLGGPGDEQFF.

This chain's CDR3 is CASNPAGVGGPGGGQPQHF. In nucleotides, the CDR3 is TGTGCCAGCAACCCCGCGGGGGTAGGCGGACCGGGGGGAGGTCAGCCCCAGCATTTT. The J gene is TRBJ1-5, the V gene TRBV28, with TRBD1 as a possible D gene (5 bases). The CDR3 has 19 amino acids. CDR1 is MDHEN, CDR2 SYDVKM, per germline. Deletions cut 7 bases from V and 6 bases from J, with 31 bases between.

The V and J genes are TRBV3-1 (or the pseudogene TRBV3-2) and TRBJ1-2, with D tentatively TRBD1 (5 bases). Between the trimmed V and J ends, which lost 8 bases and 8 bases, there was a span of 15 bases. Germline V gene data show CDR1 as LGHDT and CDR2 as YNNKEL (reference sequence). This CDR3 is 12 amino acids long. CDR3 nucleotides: TGTGCCAGCGGCCGGGGGAGGGAAGGCTACACCTTC. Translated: CASGRGREGYTF.

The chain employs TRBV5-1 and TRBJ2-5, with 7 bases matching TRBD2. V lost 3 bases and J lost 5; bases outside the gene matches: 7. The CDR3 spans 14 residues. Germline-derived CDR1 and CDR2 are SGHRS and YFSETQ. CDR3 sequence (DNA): TGCGCCAGCAGCTCACACGCGGGGGTGGAGACCCAGTACTTC. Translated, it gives CASSSHAGVETQYF.